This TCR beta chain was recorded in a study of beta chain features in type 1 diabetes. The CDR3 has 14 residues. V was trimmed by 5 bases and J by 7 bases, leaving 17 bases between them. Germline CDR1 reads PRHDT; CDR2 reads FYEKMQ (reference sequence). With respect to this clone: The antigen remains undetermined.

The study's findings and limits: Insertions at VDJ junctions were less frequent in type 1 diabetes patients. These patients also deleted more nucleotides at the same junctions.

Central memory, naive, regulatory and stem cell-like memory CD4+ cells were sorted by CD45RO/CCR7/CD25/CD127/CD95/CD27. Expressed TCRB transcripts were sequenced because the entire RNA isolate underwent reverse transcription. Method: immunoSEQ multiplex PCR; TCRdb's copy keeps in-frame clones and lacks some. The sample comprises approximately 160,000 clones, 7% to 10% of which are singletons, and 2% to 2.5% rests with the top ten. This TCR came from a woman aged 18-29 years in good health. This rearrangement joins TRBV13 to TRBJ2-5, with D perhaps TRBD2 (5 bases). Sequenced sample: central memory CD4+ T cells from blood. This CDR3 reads CASSQTAASGTQYF. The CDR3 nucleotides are TGTGCCAGCAGCCAAACAGCGGCCTCGGGGACCCAGTACTTC.